This entry features one T cell receptor (beta chain) sequence. This entry is derived from a study of blood T cell repertoires in COVID-19. Looking at the study overall: Material from acute and convalescent COVID-19 was sourced from the United States, Italy and Spain. In each case, the material was cDNA or gDNA derived from T cells, B-cell-depleted T cells, or PBMCs.

With 9 bases removed from V and 3 bases from J, the gap between germline ends came to 11 bases. The CDR3 covers 13 residues. The germline V gene has CDR1 SEHNR and CDR2 FQNEAQ (reference sequence). TCRdb's table, derived via immunoSEQ multiplex PCR, lists solely in-frame clones and lacks some. The repertoire holds roughly 75,000 clones, with about 80% as singletons. The clonotype was recovered from a man aged 45-65 years with acute or convalescent COVID-19. The specimen sequenced was peripheral blood. This sequence joins TRBV7-9 and TRBJ1-4; D is possibly TRBD1 (5 bases). The DNA for the CDR3 is TGTGCCAGTTCGACGGGGGCTAATGAAAAACTGTTTTTT. Translated: CASSTGANEKLFF.